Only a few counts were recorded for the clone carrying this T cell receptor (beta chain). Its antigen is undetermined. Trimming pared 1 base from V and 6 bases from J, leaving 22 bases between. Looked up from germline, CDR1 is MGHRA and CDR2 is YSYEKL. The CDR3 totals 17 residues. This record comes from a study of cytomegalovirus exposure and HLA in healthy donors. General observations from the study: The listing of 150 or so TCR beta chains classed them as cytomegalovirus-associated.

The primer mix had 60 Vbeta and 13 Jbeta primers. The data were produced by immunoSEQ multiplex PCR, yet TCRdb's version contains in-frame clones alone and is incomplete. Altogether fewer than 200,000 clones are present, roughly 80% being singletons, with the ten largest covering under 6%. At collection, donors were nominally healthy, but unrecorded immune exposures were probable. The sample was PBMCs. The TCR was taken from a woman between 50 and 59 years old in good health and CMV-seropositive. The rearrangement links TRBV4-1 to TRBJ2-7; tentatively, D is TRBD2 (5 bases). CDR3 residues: CASSQVAASQSAGEQYF. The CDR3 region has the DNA TGCGCCAGCAGCCAAGTCGCAGCTAGTCAGTCTGCGGGCGAGCAGTACTTC.